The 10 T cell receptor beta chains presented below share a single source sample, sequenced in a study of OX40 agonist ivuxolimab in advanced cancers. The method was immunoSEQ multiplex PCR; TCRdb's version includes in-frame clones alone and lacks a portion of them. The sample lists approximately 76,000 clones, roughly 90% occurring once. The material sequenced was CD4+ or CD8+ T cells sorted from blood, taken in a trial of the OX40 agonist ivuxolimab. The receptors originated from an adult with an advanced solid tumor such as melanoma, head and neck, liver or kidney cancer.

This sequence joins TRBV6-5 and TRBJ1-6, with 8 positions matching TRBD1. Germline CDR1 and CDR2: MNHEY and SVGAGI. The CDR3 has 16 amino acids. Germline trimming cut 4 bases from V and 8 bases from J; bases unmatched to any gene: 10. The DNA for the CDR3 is TGTGCCAGCAGTTCCACTGTCACAGGGGGGGATTCACCCCTCCACTTT. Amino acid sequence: CASSSTVTGGDSPLHF.

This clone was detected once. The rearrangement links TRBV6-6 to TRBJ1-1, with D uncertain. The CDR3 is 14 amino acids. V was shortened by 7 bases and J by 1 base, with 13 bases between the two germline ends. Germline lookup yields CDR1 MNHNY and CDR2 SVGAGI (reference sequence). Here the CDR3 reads CASTTREKNTEAFF. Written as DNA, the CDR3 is TGTGCCAGCACTACCCGGGAGAAGAACACTGAAGCTTTCTTT.

CDR3 coding DNA: TGCGCCAGCAGTGAGAGGCTAGCAAGCACAGATACGCAGTATTTT. It encodes CASSERLASTDTQYF. The genes are TRBV10-1 and TRBJ2-3; a possible D gene is TRBD2 (5 bases). V was trimmed by 2 bases and J by 0 bases, leaving 9 bases between them. The CDR3 covers 15 residues. Germline values: CDR1 WNHNN, CDR2 SYGVQD (reference sequence).

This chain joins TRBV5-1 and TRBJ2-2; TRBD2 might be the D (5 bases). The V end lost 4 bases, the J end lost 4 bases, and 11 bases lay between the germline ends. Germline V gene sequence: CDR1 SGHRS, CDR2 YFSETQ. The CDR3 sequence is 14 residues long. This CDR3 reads CASSQWEFTGELFF. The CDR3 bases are TGCGCCAGCAGCCAGTGGGAGTTCACCGGGGAGCTGTTTTTT.

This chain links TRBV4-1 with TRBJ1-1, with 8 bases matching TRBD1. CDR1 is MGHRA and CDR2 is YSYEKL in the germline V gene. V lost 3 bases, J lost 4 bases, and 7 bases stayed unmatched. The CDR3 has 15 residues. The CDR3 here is CASSHQGARGTEAFF. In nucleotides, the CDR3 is TGCGCCAGCAGCCATCAGGGGGCGCGGGGCACTGAAGCTTTCTTT.

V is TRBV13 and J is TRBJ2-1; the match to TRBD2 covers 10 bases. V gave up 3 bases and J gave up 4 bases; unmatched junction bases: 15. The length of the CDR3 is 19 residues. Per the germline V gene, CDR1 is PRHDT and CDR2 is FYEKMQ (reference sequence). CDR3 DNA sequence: TGTGCCAGCAGCTTGTGGGGAGTAGCGGGGGGAGGCGTTTACAATGAGCAGTTCTTC. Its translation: CASSLWGVAGGGVYNEQFF.

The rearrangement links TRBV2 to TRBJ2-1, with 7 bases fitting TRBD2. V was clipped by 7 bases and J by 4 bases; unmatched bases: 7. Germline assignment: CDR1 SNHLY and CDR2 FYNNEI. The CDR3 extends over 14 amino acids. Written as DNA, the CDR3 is TGTGCCAGCACCTCCCTAGCGGCTTACAATGAGCAGTTCTTC. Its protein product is CASTSLAAYNEQFF.

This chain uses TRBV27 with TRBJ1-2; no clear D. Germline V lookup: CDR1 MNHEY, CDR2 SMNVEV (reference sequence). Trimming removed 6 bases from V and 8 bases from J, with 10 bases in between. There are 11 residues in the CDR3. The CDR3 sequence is CASRKNEGYTF. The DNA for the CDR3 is TGTGCCAGCAGAAAAAATGAGGGCTACACCTTC.

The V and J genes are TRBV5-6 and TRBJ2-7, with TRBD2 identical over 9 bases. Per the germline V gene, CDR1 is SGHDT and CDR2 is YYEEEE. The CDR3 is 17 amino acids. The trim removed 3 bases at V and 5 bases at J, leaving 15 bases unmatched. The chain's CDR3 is CASSSTLTLAGIHEQYF. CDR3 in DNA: TGTGCCAGCAGCTCCACACTCACTCTAGCGGGGATCCACGAGCAGTACTTC.

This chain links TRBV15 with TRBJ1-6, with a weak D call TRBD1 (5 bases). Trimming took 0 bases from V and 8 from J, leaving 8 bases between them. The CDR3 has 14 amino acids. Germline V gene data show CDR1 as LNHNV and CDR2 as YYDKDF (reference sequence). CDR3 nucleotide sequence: TGTGCCACCAGCAGAGACTTCAGGGATTCACCCCTCCACTTT. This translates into CATSRDFRDSPLHF.